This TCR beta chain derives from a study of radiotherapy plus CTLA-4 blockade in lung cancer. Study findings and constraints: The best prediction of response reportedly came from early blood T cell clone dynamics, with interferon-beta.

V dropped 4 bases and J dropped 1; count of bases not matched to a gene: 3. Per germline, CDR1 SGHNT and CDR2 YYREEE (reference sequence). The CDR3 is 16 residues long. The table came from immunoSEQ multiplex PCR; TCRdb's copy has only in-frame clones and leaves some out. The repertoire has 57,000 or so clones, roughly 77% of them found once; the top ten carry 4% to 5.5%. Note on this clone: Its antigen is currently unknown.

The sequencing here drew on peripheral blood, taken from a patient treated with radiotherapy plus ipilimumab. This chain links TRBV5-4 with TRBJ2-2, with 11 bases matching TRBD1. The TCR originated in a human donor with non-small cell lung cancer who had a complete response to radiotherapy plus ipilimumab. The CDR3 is CASSSGTGGNTGELFF. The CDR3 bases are TGTGCCAGCAGCAGCGGGACAGGGGGGAACACCGGGGAGCTGTTTTTT.